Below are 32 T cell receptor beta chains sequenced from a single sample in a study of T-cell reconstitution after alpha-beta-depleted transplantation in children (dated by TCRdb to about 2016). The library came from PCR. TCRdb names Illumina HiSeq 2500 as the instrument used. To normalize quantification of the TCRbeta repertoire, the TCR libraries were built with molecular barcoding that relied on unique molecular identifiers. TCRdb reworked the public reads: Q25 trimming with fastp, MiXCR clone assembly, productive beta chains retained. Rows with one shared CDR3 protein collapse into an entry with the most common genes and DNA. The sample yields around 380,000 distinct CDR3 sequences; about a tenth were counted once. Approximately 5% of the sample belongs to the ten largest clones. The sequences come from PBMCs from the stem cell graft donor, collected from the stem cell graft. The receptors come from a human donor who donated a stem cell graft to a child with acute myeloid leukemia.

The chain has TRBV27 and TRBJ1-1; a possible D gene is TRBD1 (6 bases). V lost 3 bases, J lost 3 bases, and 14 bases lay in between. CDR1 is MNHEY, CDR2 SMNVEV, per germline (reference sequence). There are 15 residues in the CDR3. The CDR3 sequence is CASSFGQGPDTEAFF. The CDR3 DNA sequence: TGTGCCAGCAGTTTTGGTCAGGGGCCGGACACTGAAGCTTTCTTT.

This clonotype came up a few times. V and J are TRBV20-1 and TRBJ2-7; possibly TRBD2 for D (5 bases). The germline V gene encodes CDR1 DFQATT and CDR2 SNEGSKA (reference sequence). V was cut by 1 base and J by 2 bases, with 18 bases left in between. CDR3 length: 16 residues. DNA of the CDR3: TGCAGTGCTAGAGGTTATTCCGGAGGTCACACCTACGAGCAGTACTTC. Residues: CSARGYSGGHTYEQYF.

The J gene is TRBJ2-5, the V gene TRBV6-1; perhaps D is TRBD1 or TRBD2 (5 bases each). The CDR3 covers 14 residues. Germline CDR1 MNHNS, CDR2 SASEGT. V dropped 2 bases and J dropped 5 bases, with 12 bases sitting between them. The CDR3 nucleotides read TGTGCCAGCAGTGAATTTGGGGGTTCGGAGACCCAGTACTTC. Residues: CASSEFGGSETQYF.

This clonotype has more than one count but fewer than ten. The DNA of the CDR3 is TGTGCCAGCAGTTACTCGGAATTAGCGGGAAAGTGGAATGAGCAGTTCTTC. It codes for CASSYSELAGKWNEQFF. The rearrangement links TRBV6-2 or TRBV6-3 to TRBJ2-1; 8 bases agree with TRBD2. J gave up 7 bases and V 0 bases, and 11 bases lay outside the gene matches. Germline V gene sequence: CDR1 MNHEY, CDR2 SVGEGT. The CDR3 totals 17 residues.

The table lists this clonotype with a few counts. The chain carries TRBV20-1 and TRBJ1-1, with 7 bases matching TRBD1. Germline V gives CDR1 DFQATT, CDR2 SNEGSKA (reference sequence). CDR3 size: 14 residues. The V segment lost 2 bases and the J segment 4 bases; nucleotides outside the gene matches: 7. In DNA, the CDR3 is TGCAGTGCTAGAAACAGGGGCGGTGGCACTGAAGCTTTCTTT. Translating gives CSARNRGGGTEAFF.

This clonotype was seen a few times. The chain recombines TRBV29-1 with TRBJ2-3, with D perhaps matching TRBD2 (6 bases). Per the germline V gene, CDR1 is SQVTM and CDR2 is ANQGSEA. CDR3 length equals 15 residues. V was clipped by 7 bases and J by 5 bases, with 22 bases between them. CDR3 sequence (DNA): TGCAGCGGCCAAAAGGTCGGGGGTACTCGAGATACGCAGTATTTT. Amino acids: CSGQKVGGTRDTQYF.

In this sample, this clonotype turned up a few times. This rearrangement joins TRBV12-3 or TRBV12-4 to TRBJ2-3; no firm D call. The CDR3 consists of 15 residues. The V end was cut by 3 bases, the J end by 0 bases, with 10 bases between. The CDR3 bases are TGTGCCAGCAGTTTTCGGACCGGGAGCACAGATACGCAGTATTTT. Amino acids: CASSFRTGSTDTQYF.

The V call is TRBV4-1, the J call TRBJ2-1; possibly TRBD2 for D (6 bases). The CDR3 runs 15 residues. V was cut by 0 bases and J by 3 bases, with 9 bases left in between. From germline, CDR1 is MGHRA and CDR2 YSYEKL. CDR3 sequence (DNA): TGCGCCAGCAGCCAAGACCGGGAGAGCTACAATGAGCAGTTCTTC. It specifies CASSQDRESYNEQFF.

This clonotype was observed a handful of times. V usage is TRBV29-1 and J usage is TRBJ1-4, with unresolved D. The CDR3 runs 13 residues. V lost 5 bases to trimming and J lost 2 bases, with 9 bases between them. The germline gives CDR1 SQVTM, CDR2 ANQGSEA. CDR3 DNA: TGCAGCGTTATCGTGGGGACTAATGAAAAACTGTTTTTT. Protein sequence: CSVIVGTNEKLFF.

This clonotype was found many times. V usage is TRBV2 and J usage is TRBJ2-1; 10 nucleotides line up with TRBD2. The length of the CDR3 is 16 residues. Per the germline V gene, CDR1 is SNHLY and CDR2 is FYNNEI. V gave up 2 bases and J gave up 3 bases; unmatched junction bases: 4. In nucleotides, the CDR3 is TGTGCCAGCAGTGAATGGACTAGCGGCCTCTACAATGAGCAGTTCTTC. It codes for CASSEWTSGLYNEQFF.

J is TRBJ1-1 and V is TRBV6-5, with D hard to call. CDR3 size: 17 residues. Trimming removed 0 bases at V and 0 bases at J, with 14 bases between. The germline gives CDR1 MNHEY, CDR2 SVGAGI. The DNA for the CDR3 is TGTGCCAGCAGTTACTCAGGAACGTCATACATGAACACTGAAGCTTTCTTT. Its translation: CASSYSGTSYMNTEAFF.

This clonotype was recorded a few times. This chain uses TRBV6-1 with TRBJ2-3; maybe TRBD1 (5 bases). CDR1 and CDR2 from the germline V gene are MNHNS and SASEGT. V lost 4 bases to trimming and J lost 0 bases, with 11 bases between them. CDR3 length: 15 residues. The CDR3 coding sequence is TGTGCCAGCAGTGGTTCCAGGGCTAGCACAGATACGCAGTATTTT. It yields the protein CASSGSRASTDTQYF.

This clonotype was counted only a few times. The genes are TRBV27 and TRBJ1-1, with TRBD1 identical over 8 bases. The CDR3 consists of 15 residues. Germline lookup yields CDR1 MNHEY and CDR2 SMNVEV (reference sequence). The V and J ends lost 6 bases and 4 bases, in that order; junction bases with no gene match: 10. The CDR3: CASSRGGQATTEAFF. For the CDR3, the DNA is TGTGCCAGCAGCCGGGGGGGACAGGCGACCACTGAAGCTTTCTTT.

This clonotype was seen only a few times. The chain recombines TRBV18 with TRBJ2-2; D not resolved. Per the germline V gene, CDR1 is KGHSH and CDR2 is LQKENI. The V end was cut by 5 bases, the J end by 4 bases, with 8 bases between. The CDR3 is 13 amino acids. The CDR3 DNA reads TGTGCCAGCTCAGAATCGAGCACCGGGGAGCTGTTTTTT. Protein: CASSESSTGELFF.

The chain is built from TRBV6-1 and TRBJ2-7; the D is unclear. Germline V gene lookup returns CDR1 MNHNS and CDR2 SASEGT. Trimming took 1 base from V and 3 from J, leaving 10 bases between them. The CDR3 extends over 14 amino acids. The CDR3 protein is CASSEGTLNYEQYV. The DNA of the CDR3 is TGTGCCAGCAGTGAAGGAACACTAAACTACGAGCAGTACGTC.

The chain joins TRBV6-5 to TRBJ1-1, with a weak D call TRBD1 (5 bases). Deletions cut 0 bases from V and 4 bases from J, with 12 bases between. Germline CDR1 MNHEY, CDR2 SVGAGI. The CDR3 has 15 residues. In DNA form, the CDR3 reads TGTGCCAGCAGTTACTCGGGACGTAGTGCCACTGAAGCTTTCTTT. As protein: CASSYSGRSATEAFF.

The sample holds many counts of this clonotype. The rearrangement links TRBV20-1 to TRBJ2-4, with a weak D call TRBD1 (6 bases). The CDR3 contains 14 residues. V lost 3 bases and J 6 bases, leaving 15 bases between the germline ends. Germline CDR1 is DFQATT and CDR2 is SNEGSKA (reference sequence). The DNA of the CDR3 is TGCAGTGCTAGTCCACCAGACAGGACAAACATTCAGTACTTC. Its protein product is CSASPPDRTNIQYF.

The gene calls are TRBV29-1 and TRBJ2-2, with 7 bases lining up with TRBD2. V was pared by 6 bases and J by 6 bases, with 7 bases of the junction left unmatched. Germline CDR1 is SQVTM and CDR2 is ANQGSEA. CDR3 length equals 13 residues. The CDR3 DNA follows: TGCAGCGTCCACCAGACTAGCCCCGGGGAGCTGTTTTTT. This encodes CSVHQTSPGELFF.

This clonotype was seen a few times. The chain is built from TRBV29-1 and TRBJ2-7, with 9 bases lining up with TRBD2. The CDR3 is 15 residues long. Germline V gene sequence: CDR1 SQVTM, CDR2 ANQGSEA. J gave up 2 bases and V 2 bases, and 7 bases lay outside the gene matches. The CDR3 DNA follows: TGCAGCGTTGAAACGGGCGGGAGGGCCACCTACGAGCAGTACTTC. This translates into CSVETGGRATYEQYF.

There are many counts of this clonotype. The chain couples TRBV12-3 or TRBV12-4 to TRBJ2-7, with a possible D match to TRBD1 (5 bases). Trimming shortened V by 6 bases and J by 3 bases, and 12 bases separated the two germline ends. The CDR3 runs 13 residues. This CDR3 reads CASSLGQGYEQYF. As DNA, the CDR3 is TGTGCCAGCAGCCTAGGCCAGGGCTACGAGCAGTACTTC.

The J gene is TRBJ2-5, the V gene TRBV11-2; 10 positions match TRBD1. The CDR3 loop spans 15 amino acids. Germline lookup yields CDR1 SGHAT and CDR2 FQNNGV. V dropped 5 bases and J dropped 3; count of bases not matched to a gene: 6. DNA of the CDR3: TGTGCCAGCAGCCGGGCCGGACAGGGGGAAGAGACCCAGTACTTC. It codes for CASSRAGQGEETQYF.

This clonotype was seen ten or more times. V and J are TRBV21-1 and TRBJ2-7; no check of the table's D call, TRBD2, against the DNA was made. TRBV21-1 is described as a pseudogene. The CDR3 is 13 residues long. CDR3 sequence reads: CASSRPPPEAGYF. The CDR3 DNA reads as TGTGCCAGCAGCCGACCTCCCCCGGAGGCAGGGTACTTC.

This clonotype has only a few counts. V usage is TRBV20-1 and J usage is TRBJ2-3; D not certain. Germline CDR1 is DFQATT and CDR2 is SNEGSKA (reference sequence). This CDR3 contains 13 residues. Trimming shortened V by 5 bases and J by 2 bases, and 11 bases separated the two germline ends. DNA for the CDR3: TGCAGTGCTTACGATAGTACCACAGATACGCAGTATTTT. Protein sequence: CSAYDSTTDTQYF.

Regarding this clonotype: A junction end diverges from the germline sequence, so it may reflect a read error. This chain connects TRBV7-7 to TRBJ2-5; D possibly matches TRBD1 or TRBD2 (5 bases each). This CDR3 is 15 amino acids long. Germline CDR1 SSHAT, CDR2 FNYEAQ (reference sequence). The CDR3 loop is CASSTGLGPQETQYF. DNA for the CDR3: TGTGCTAGCAGCACGGGTCTGGGACCCCAAGAGACCCAGTACTTC.

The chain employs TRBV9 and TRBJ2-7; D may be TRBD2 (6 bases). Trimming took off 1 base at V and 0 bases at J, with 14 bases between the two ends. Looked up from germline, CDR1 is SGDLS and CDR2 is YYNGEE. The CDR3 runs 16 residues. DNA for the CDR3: TGTGCCAGCAGCGTATCCGGCGGGGCGAGCTCCTACGAGCAGTACTTC. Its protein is CASSVSGGASSYEQYF. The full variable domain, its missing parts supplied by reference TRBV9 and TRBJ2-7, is DSGVTQTPKHLITATGQRVTLRCSPRSGDLSVYWYQQSLDQGLQFLIQYYNGEERAKGNILERFSAQQFPDLHSELNLSSLELGDSALYFCASSVSGGASSYEQYFGPGTRLTVT.

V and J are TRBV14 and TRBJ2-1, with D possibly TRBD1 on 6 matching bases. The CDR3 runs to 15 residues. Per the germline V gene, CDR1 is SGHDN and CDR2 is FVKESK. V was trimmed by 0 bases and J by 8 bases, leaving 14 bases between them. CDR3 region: CASSQDDGGQHEQFF. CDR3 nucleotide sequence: TGTGCCAGCAGCCAAGATGACGGTGGACAGCATGAGCAGTTCTTC.

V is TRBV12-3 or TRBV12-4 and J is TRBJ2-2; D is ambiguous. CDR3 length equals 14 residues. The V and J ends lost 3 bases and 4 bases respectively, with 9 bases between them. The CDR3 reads CASSFSRSTGELFF. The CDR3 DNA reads TGTGCCAGCAGTTTTTCAAGATCCACCGGGGAGCTGTTTTTT.

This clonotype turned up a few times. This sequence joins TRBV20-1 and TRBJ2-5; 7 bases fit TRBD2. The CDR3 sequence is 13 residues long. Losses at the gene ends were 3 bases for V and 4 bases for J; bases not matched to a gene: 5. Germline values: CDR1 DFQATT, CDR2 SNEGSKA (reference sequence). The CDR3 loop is CSASPGRRETQYF. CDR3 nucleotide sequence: TGCAGTGCTAGTCCCGGGAGGCGAGAGACCCAGTACTTC.

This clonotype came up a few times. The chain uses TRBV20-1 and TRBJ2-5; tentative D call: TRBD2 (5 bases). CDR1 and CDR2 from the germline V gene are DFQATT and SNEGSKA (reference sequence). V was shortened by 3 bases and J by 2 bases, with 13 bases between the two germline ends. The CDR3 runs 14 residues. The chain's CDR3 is CSARVLGEQETQYF. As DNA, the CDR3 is TGCAGTGCTAGGGTTTTGGGAGAACAAGAGACCCAGTACTTC.

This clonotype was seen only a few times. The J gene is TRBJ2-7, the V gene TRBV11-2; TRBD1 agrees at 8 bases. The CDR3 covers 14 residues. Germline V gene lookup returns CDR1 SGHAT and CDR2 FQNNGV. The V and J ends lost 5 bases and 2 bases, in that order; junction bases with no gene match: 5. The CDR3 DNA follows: TGTGCCAGCAGCCTCGACAGGGGCCCCTACGAGCAGTACGTC. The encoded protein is CASSLDRGPYEQYV.

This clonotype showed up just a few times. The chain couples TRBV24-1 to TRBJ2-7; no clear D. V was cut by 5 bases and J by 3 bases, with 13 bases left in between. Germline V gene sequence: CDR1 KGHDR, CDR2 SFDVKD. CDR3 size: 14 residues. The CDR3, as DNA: TGTGCCACCAGTGGAAGATTAAACAACTACGAGCAGTACTTC. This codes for CATSGRLNNYEQYF.

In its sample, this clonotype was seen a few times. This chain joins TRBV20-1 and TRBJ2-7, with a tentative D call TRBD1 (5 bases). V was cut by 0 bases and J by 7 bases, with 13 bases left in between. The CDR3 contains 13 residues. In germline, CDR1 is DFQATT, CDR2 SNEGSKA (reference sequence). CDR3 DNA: TGCAGTGCTAGAGATGGGGCCGTGAAAGAGCAGTACTTC. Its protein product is CSARDGAVKEQYF.